This is a list of T cell receptor beta chains from one sample in a study of control samples from healthy donors and cancer patients. Method: immunoSEQ multiplex PCR; TCRdb's copy keeps in-frame clones and lacks some. The data show 150,000 to 200,000 clones, with just over 85% seen just once and roughly 1.7% held by the top ten. Sequenced material: blood. The receptors shown here come from a young man in good health. Both conserved end residues are part of each CDR3. D genes are given only for firm matches.

v_call: TRBV15
d_call: NA
j_call: TRBJ1-5
cdr3_length: 14
cdr3_nt: TGTGCCACCAGCAGGTCGACAAGCAATCAGCCCCAGCATTTT
cdr3_aa: CATSRSTSNQPQHF

v_call: TRBV5-1
d_call: NA
j_call: TRBJ1-4
cdr3_length: 15
cdr3_nt: TGCGCCAGCAGCTACAGCCATTCAACTAATGAAAAACTGTTTTTT
cdr3_aa: CASSYSHSTNEKLFF

v_call: TRBV3-1/TRBV3-2
d_call: NA
j_call: TRBJ2-3
cdr3_length: 16
cdr3_nt: TGTGCCAGCAGCCAAGCCCGAGGGGGGGACACAGATACGCAGTATTTT
cdr3_aa: CASSQARGGDTDTQYF

v_call: TRBV7-9
d_call: NA
j_call: TRBJ2-3
cdr3_length: 14
cdr3_nt: TGTGCCAGCAGCTTAGGTGAGGGGACAGATACGCAGTATTTT
cdr3_aa: CASSLGEGTDTQYF

v_call: TRBV5-6
d_call: NA
j_call: TRBJ2-7
cdr3_length: 16
cdr3_nt: TGTGCCAGCAGCCCCGCCGGACAGCGTTTCTCCTACGAGCAGTACTTC
cdr3_aa: CASSPAGQRFSYEQYF

v_call: TRBV15
d_call: NA
j_call: TRBJ1-5
cdr3_length: 12
cdr3_nt: TGTGCCACCAGTAACGGCGGGGAGCCCCAGCATTTT
cdr3_aa: CATSNGGEPQHF

v_call: TRBV7-8
d_call: NA
j_call: TRBJ1-2
cdr3_length: 14
cdr3_nt: TGTGCCAGCAGCTTAGCGGTCGCGGCTGATGGCTACACCTTC
cdr3_aa: CASSLAVAADGYTF

v_call: TRBV30
d_call: NA
j_call: TRBJ1-1
cdr3_length: 13
cdr3_nt: TGTGCCTGGAGCCGGACTTTGAACACTGAAGCTTTCTTT
cdr3_aa: CAWSRTLNTEAFF

v_call: TRBV10-3
d_call: TRBD2
j_call: TRBJ2-1
cdr3_length: 17
cdr3_nt: TGTGCCATCAGTGAGTCGGTAGCGGGGGGGCCCGGTAATGAGCAGTTCTTC
cdr3_aa: CAISESVAGGPGNEQFF

v_call: TRBV3-1/TRBV3-2
d_call: NA
j_call: TRBJ2-7
cdr3_length: 12
cdr3_nt: TGTGCCAGCAGCCAAGAGGCCGGGGAGCAGTACTTC
cdr3_aa: CASSQEAGEQYF

v_call: TRBV11-3
d_call: NA
j_call: TRBJ2-3
cdr3_length: 15
cdr3_nt: TGTGCCAGCAGCTTGGGGGTGGGGTGGGCAGATACGCAGTATTTT
cdr3_aa: CASSLGVGWADTQYF

v_call: TRBV5-1
d_call: NA
j_call: TRBJ1-2
cdr3_length: 18
cdr3_nt: TGCGCCAGCAGCTTGGGATATGGTAAACAAGCAGGTCGATATGGCTACACCTTC
cdr3_aa: CASSLGYGKQAGRYGYTF

v_call: TRBV3-1/TRBV3-2
d_call: NA
j_call: TRBJ1-2
cdr3_length: 13
cdr3_nt: TGTGCCAGCAGCCAAGAACCCTCAGCTGGCTACACCTTC
cdr3_aa: CASSQEPSAGYTF

v_call: TRBV7-6
d_call: NA
j_call: TRBJ2-5
cdr3_length: 15
cdr3_nt: TGTGCCAGCAGCTTAGGGGACATCCTAGGGGAGACCCAGTACTTC
cdr3_aa: CASSLGDILGETQYF

v_call: TRBV5-4
d_call: TRBD2
j_call: TRBJ2-3
cdr3_length: 14
cdr3_nt: TGTGCCAGCAGCTTGTATCTGGGGGGGGATACGCAGTATTTT
cdr3_aa: CASSLYLGGDTQYF

v_call: TRBV7-9
d_call: NA
j_call: TRBJ2-5
cdr3_length: 16
cdr3_nt: TGTGCCAGCAGCCTAACCGGGGGTTTTGGAAAGGAGACCCAGTACTTC
cdr3_aa: CASSLTGGFGKETQYF

v_call: TRBV19
d_call: NA
j_call: TRBJ2-1
cdr3_length: 13
cdr3_nt: TGTGCCAGTAGTATCGGCCTAAACAATGAGCAGTTCTTC
cdr3_aa: CASSIGLNNEQFF

v_call: TRBV7-5
d_call: NA
j_call: TRBJ2-6
cdr3_length: 15
cdr3_nt: TGTGTCAGAATCATAGGGGTCTCTGGGGCCAACGTCCTGACTTTC
cdr3_aa: CVRIIGVSGANVLTF

v_call: TRBV5-1
d_call: TRBD2
j_call: TRBJ2-1
cdr3_length: 13
cdr3_nt: TGCGCCAGCAGCAAGGGACTAGTTTCTGAGCAGTTCTTC
cdr3_aa: CASSKGLVSEQFF

v_call: TRBV30
d_call: TRBD1
j_call: TRBJ2-7
cdr3_length: 13
cdr3_nt: TGTGCCTGGGCCCTACAACAGGGGGACGAGCAGTACTTC
cdr3_aa: CAWALQQGDEQYF

v_call: TRBV6-2/TRBV6-3
d_call: NA
j_call: TRBJ2-1
cdr3_length: 15
cdr3_nt: TGTGCCAGCAGCCCCGCACAGTTGACGTACAATGAGCAGTTCTTC
cdr3_aa: CASSPAQLTYNEQFF

v_call: TRBV5-6
d_call: TRBD2
j_call: TRBJ2-3
cdr3_length: 12
cdr3_nt: TGTGCCAGCAGCCCGGGACTAGGGACGCAGTATTTT
cdr3_aa: CASSPGLGTQYF

v_call: TRBV12-3/TRBV12-4
d_call: NA
j_call: TRBJ2-1
cdr3_length: 11
cdr3_nt: TGTGCCAGCAGTTCAGACAATGAGCAGTTCTTC
cdr3_aa: CASSSDNEQFF